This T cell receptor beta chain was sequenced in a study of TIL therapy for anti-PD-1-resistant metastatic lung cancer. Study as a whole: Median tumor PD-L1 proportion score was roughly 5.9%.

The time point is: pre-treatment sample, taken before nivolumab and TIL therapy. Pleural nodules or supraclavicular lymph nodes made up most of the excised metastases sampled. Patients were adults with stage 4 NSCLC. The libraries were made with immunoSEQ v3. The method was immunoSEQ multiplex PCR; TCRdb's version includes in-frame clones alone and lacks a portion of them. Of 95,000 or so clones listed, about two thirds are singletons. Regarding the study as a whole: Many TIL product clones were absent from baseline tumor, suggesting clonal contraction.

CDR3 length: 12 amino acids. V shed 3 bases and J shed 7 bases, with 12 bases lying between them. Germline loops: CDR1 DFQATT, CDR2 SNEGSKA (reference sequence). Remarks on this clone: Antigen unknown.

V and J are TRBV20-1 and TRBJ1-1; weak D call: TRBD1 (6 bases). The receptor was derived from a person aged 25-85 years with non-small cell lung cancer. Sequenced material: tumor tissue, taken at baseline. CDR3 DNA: TGCAGTGCTAGTCGCAGGGACATTGAAGCTTTCTTT. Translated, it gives CSASRRDIEAFF.